These 30 T cell receptor beta chains were all obtained from the same sample, sequenced in a study of tumor-infiltrating lymphocytes in primary liver carcinoma. Investigators took RNA and DNA out together from roughly 21-30 mg of unsorted bulk tissue. A constant-region primer served to make TCR beta cDNA from roughly 540 ng total RNA. For TCR beta, libraries were produced by three nested multiplex PCR rounds using slightly modified ARM-PCR. In the first two PCR rounds, TRBV1-TRBV30 forward primers were paired with a C-beta reverse primer, and each round lasted about 10 cycles. Using its own MiXCR run on the multiplex PCR reads, TCRdb lists one record per CDR3 protein. The sample holds 40,000 to 55,000 distinct CDR3 sequences; over 75% are singletons and the top ten take roughly 25%. Material for sequencing was liver tumor tissue from sampling region 5. Subset specified: tumor region T5, tumor centre. These receptors were collected from a man aged 40-49 years with primary liver carcinoma and hepatitis B virus infection.

A note on this clonotype: Compared with germline, one end of the junction differs, possibly owing to a read error. The genes are TRBV10-3 and TRBJ2-7, with 7 nucleotides matching TRBD1. The CDR3 extends over 15 amino acids. CDR1 and CDR2 from the germline V gene are ENHRY and SYGVKD. CDR3 residues: CAISLQGSDSYEQYF. Here the CDR3 DNA reads TGTGCCATCAGCTTACAGGGGAGTGACTCCTACGAACAGTACTTC.

As for this clonotype: One end of the junction is discordant with germline, which a read error may explain. The CDR3 spells CTSSLGQSSDTQYF. CDR3 coding DNA: TGCACCAGCAGCTTGGGACAGAGCTCAGATACGCAGTATTTT. This chain connects TRBV5-1 to TRBJ2-3; 7 bases match TRBD1. The germline gives CDR1 SGHRS, CDR2 YFSETQ. The CDR3 loop spans 14 amino acids.

In regard to this clonotype: An end of the junction differs from the germline gene, which may be a read error. This chain uses TRBV5-4 with TRBJ2-5; D is tentatively TRBD1 or TRBD2 (5 bases each). The CDR3 runs 15 residues. Germline lookup yields CDR1 SGHNT and CDR2 YYREEE (reference sequence). In nucleotides, the CDR3 is TGTCCCAGCAGCTTGGACGGGGACGGCCAAGAGTCCCAGTACTTC. It specifies CPSSLDGDGQESQYF.

The CDR3 reads CASRGAGQGARSNSPLHF. DNA for the CDR3: TGTGCCTCCAGGGGGGCGGGACAGGGGGCAAGAAGTAATTCACCCCTCCACTTT. The V gene is TRBV6-1, the J gene TRBJ1-6, with TRBD1 matching 12 bases. With V trimmed by 11 bases and J by 6 bases, 17 bases remained unmatched. Per germline, CDR1 MNHNS and CDR2 SASEGT. There are 18 residues in the CDR3.

Turning to this clonotype: This CDR3 fails to terminate in the conserved phenylalanine or tryptophan, so it likely reflects a read error. This chain links TRBV6-5 with TRBJ2-5; D remains unclear. Germline CDR1 reads MNHEY; CDR2 reads SVGAGI. The CDR3 extends over 17 amino acids. The CDR3 region is CASSYSSSGRSQEIQYV. DNA of the CDR3: TGTGCCAGCAGTTACTCGAGTAGTGGCAGGTCCCAAGAGATCCAGTACGTC.

About this clonotype itself: The germline gene is not matched at one end of the junction; a read error may be the cause. The V call is TRBV29-1, the J call TRBJ2-1; 8 bases align to TRBD1. Germline CDR1 reads SQVTM; CDR2 reads ANQGSEA. The CDR3 sequence is 12 residues long. CDR3: CCVEQGVNEQLF. As DNA, the CDR3 is TGCTGCGTTGAACAGGGGGTGAATGAGCAGCTCTTC.

This chain joins TRBV12-3 or TRBV12-4 and TRBJ1-1; D uncertain. CDR3 length: 14 amino acids. CDR3 bases: TGTGAAAACAGCTCTTCCGATGCGAACACTGAAGCTTTCTTT. This codes for CENSSSDANTEAFF.

This clonotype was recorded a few times. The chain is built from TRBV28 and TRBJ2-1; 16 positions agree with TRBD2. After removal of 9 bases from V and 10 bases from J, the junction contained 18 bases not matched to a gene. CDR3 size: 18 residues. Germline lookup yields CDR1 MDHEN and CDR2 SYDVKM. The CDR3 bases are TGTGCCAGTAGTACCAACGACGGGACTAGCGGGAGGGTGGGGGAGCAGTTCTTC. Encoded protein: CASSTNDGTSGRVGEQFF.

This chain links TRBV11-3 with TRBJ1-5; D possibly corresponds to TRBD1 (5 bases). The CDR3 runs 15 residues. The germline gives CDR1 SGHNT, CDR2 YENEEA. The CDR3 loop is CISRLDLGVAQPQHF. In nucleotides, the CDR3 is TGTATCAGCAGGTTAGATCTGGGGGTGGCTCAGCCCCAGCATTTT.

The rearrangement uses TRBV11-2 and TRBJ2-1; the D gene could be TRBD1 or TRBD2 (5 bases each). Germline V gives CDR1 SGHAT, CDR2 FQNNGV. The CDR3 spans 14 residues. Trimming took 3 bases from V and 9 from J, leaving 15 bases between them. Here the CDR3 DNA reads TGTGCCAGCAGCTTGGCTAGCTTGGGGCTTGAGCAGTTCTTC. The encoded protein is CASSLASLGLEQFF.

On this clonotype: A read error may explain this, as a much larger clone is one base away. V usage is TRBV19 and J usage is TRBJ2-2, with D perhaps being TRBD1 or TRBD2 (6 bases each). In germline, CDR1 is LNHDA, CDR2 SQIVND (reference sequence). There are 14 residues in the CDR3. Here the CDR3 reads CACRRGMSTGGLFF. The CDR3 DNA is TGTGCCTGTAGGAGGGGGATGTCCACCGGGGGGCTGTTTTTT.

Worth noting for this clonotype: An end of the junction does not agree with germline; a read error may underlie this. The rearrangement uses TRBV4-3 and TRBJ2-2; TRBD2 might be the D (6 bases). Germline loops: CDR1 LGHNA, CDR2 YSLEER. The length of the CDR3 is 18 residues. CDR3 in amino acids: CASTQTISGHTSTGELFF. CDR3 sequence (DNA): TGCGCCAGCACCCAAACCATTAGCGGACATACGAGCACCGGGGAGCTGTTTTTT.

Points on this clonotype: This is likely a read error, given that the CDR3 carries no conserved phenylalanine or tryptophan at its end. Because the CDR3's place on the DNA is in doubt, the DNA is left out and the CDR3 is given as listed by TCRdb. This chain connects TRBV11-1 to TRBJ1-1. The CDR3 is 12 amino acids in total, end residues counted. The germline CDR1 and CDR2 sequences are SGHAT and FQDESV (reference sequence). The CDR3: CAGSHQGPKAFS.

This clonotype appeared a few times. This chain links TRBV5-1 with TRBJ2-5; 8 positions agree with TRBD1. This CDR3 is built from 15 residues. The germline V gene encodes CDR1 SGHRS and CDR2 YFSETQ. After removal of 4 bases from V and 2 bases from J, the junction contained 7 bases not matched to a gene. The CDR3 is CASSLDRVGQETQYF. The CDR3, as DNA: TGCGCCAGCAGCCTGGACAGGGTTGGGCAAGAGACCCAGTACTTC.

This rearrangement joins TRBV9 to TRBJ2-3, with a weak D call TRBD1 (5 bases). V was cut by 4 bases and J by 3 bases, with 18 bases left in between. The CDR3 consists of 16 residues. Per the germline V gene, CDR1 is SGDLS and CDR2 is YYNGEE. As DNA, the CDR3 is TGTGCCAGCAGCCCAGGGAACGCCGGATTTACAGATACGCAGTATTTT. Protein: CASSPGNAGFTDTQYF.

This chain connects TRBV11-1 to TRBJ2-7, with TRBD2 matching 10 bases. The CDR3 has 15 residues. The junction had 6 bases not matched to a gene; V was cut back by 5 bases and J by 2 bases. Per the germline V gene, CDR1 is SGHAT and CDR2 is FQDESV (reference sequence). CDR3 coding DNA: TGTGCCAGCAGCATTAGCGGGAGGAATACCTACGAGCAGTACTTC. This encodes CASSISGRNTYEQYF.

Details on this clonotype: A read error may be the cause here, since a much bigger clone is one base away. The genes are TRBV11-3 and TRBJ2-3; unclear D gene. The CDR3 is 13 residues long. Germline-derived CDR1 and CDR2 are SGHNT and YENEEA. This CDR3 is CASNLELMDTQYF. CDR3 nucleotide sequence: TGTGCCAGCAACTTAGAGTTAATGGATACGCAGTATTTT.

The chain joins TRBV19 to TRBJ2-7; D might be TRBD2 (5 bases). The CDR3 sequence is 15 residues long. Per germline, CDR1 LNHDA and CDR2 SQIVND (reference sequence). V lost 8 bases to trimming and J lost 3 bases, with 20 bases between them. As DNA, the CDR3 is TGTGCCAGTGGTTCTTCCCTGGGAGTTCGCTACGAGCAGTACTTC. This gives the protein CASGSSLGVRYEQYF.

CDR3 in amino acids: CVTSYPGAETQYF. The CDR3 nucleotides read TGTGTCACCAGTTACCCGGGGGCAGAGACCCAGTACTTC. The chain employs TRBV6-5 and TRBJ2-5; D assignment may be TRBD1 or TRBD2 (6 bases each). Germline lookup yields CDR1 MNHEY and CDR2 SVGAGI. The CDR3 covers 13 residues.

About this clonotype itself: One junction end disagrees with the germline gene, perhaps due to a read error. This chain links TRBV11-2 with TRBJ2-6; TRBD1 or TRBD2 may be the D gene (5 bases each). Looked up from germline, CDR1 is SGHAT and CDR2 is FQNNGV. The CDR3 consists of 15 residues. As DNA, the CDR3 is TGTGCCACCCAGCGGCCTCGCTCTGGGGCCAACGCCCTGGCTTTC. As protein: CATQRPRSGANALAF.

The V call is TRBV11-2, the J call TRBJ2-7, with TRBD2 matching over 10 bases. V was pared by 6 bases and J by 0 bases, with 20 bases of the junction left unmatched. The CDR3 sequence is 20 residues long. Germline loops: CDR1 SGHAT, CDR2 FQNNGV. CDR3 DNA: TGTGCCAGCAGTTTGAAGGAGGGGATGACTAGCGGGCTCAGCTCCTACGAGCAGTACTTC. As protein: CASSLKEGMTSGLSSYEQYF.

This clonotype appeared once. The chain employs TRBV6-6 and TRBJ2-5; D is unresolved. CDR1 MNHNY and CDR2 SVGAGI come from the germline V gene (reference sequence). V shed 7 bases and J shed 5 bases, with 8 bases lying between them. The CDR3 has 11 amino acids. The CDR3 DNA reads as TGTGCCAGCAATCCTCAGGAGACCCAGTACTTC. Translated: CASNPQETQYF.

The gene calls are TRBV12-3 or TRBV12-4 and TRBJ1-1; D ambiguous. The V and J ends lost 6 bases and 6 bases respectively, with 11 bases between them. The CDR3 has 12 amino acids. The CDR3: CASSYMTAEAFF. The CDR3, as DNA: TGTGCCAGCAGCTATATGACGGCTGAAGCTTTCTTT.

Concerning this clonotype: This is likely a read error, given that the CDR3 carries no conserved phenylalanine or tryptophan at its end. V usage is TRBV29-1 and J usage is TRBJ2-1, with TRBD2 matching over 9 bases. The CDR3 loop spans 15 amino acids. The trim removed 4 bases at V and 3 bases at J, leaving 7 bases unmatched. Germline values: CDR1 SQVTM, CDR2 ANQGSEA. The CDR3 DNA follows: TGCAGCGTTGGACTAGCGGTAGGGCTCTACAATGAGCAGTTCCTC. Residues: CSVGLAVGLYNEQFL.

As to this clonotype: Mismatch with germline at one junction end may stem from a read error. The chain carries TRBV11-3 and TRBJ2-1; D gene ambiguous. CDR1 is SGHNT, CDR2 YENEEA, per germline. The CDR3 has 14 residues. The CDR3 is CARSLVVSSNEQFF. The DNA of the CDR3 is TGTGCCAGGAGCTTAGTCGTCTCGAGCAATGAGCAGTTCTTC.

A remark on this clonotype: The junction shows a germline mismatch at one end, possibly a read error. CDR3 protein: CAWSLLPGPLGPLNLPLHF. The CDR3 region has the DNA TGTGCCTGGAGCCTTCTACCTGGACCTCTAGGACCGCTTAATTTACCCCTCCACTTT. The genes are TRBV30 and TRBJ1-6; D remains ambiguous. This CDR3 is built from 19 residues. Germline CDR1 reads GTSNPN; CDR2 reads SVGIG (reference sequence).

About this clonotype: An end of the junction does not agree with germline; a read error may underlie this. This rearrangement joins TRBV6-1 to TRBJ2-1; 7 nucleotides line up with TRBD1. The CDR3 is 15 residues long. Germline assignment: CDR1 MNHNS and CDR2 SASEGT. The CDR3 loop reads CAGSVTGSSYNEQFF. As DNA, the CDR3 is TGTGCCGGCAGCGTGACAGGGAGCTCCTACAATGAACAGTTCTTC.

This clonotype was counted between two and nine times. This CDR3 fails to terminate in the conserved phenylalanine or tryptophan, so it likely reflects a read error. The chain uses TRBV28 and TRBJ2-1; a possible D gene is TRBD1 (6 bases). The CDR3 spans 13 residues. Germline lookup yields CDR1 MDHEN and CDR2 SYDVKM. The CDR3 bases are TGTGCCAGTAGTTCCTCTCCAGGGGTTGAGCAGTTCTCC. Translation: CASSSSPGVEQFS.

As regards this clonotype: Sequence at one end of the junction differs from germline and may be a read error. V is TRBV29-1 and J is TRBJ2-7; TRBD2 matches 10 bases. The CDR3 covers 14 residues. Germline CDR1 is SQVTM and CDR2 is ANQGSEA. CDR3 sequence reads: CSAQVLAGDYEQYF. The CDR3 DNA sequence: TGTAGCGCCCAGGTGCTAGCGGGAGATTACGAGCAGTACTTC.

As to this clonotype: At one of its ends the junction is not consistent with the germline gene, which may arise from a read error. The rearrangement uses TRBV6-1 and TRBJ2-3, with D possibly called TRBD1 or TRBD2 (5 bases each). CDR1 is MNHNS and CDR2 is SASEGT in the germline V gene. The CDR3 is 12 amino acids. The CDR3 region has the DNA TGCGCCGGCAGTGATGGGGGAGCTACGCAGTATTTT. It encodes CAGSDGGATQYF.